This T cell receptor (beta chain) originates from a study of cytomegalovirus exposure and HLA in healthy donors (dated by TCRdb to 2016 to 2017). General notes on the study: An earlier analysis of under 600 of the donors reported 276 Gb of sequence data and around 110 million unique TCR beta sequences from 150 million to 200 million T cells. Of the roughly 400 genotyped donors, roughly 80% were placed in the genetic ancestry cluster associated with self-reported Caucasian donors. The study aimed to test whether signatures of past pathogen exposure could be identified by cataloging public T cell receptors. To predict cytomegalovirus infection status, the study brought together high-throughput TCR immunosequencing, statistical association of individual TCRs with disease status, and machine learning. Using immunosequencing, the study profiled T cell repertoires from 500 to 800 subjects and related those repertoires to cytomegalovirus serostatus. Class I and class II HLA loci were covered by the typing at four-digit resolution. Across around 400 genotyped donors of the cohort, an average of about 220,000 unique TCR beta nucleotide sequences per donor were sequenced, and 15% to 20% of those sequences were non-productive. Every discovery cohort repertoire had been produced on one sequencing platform. Genome-wide SNP genotypes for about three fifths of the 666 donors were used in a later genetic analysis, which treated that subset as a discovery cohort. Alongside the repertoire data, information on donor age, sex, ethnicity and CMV serostatus was compiled. In addition to the first cohort of approximately 670 subjects, a separate validation cohort of 120 different subjects was used. The number of typed donors differed by locus: about 629-630 for A, B, C, DRB1 and DQB1; some 540 for DQA1; approximately 610 for DPA1; and approximately 450 for DPB1. Five DR-DQ haplotypes were handled as single units for association and clustering, since linkage in the cohort was strong. Roughly 300 gigabases of sequencing data and 75 million to 85 million unique TCR sequences made up an early release that covered 500 to 650 HLA-typed donors. A later analysis re-examined previously published TCR beta repertoires from about 670 donors and added high-resolution HLA genotyping to investigate patterns of TCR occurrence. In the later analysis, no new phenotypic data were used to find candidate immune exposures; instead, reliance was placed on TCR beta sequences and their occurrence across donors. An earlier analysis of approximately 640 of the donors applied high-throughput TCR beta sequencing to assess whether each TCR beta V gene segment acted as functional or pseudogenic.

The cohort consisted of some 730 healthy bone marrow donors. All cohort members were sampled while nominally healthy, although unrecorded immune exposures were likely present. The donor was CMV seropositive and was included in the group of 250 to 300 seropositive cohort members. A peripheral blood sample was provided by each donor, and peripheral blood mononuclear cells were used for TCR beta sequencing. Genomic DNA was extracted from the blood cell samples with the Qiagen DNeasy Blood Extraction Kit. Libraries were prepared through the immunoSEQ multiplex PCR assay. The multiplex PCR relied on a mix of 60 forward primers for TCR Vbeta segments and 13 reverse primers for TCR Jbeta segments. The CDR3 region of rearranged TCR beta genes was amplified from genomic DNA with a multiplex PCR assay. On the Illumina HiSeq System, the amplified TCR beta libraries were sequenced as 87-base-pair reads. The authors' pipeline ran thus. Across the 700 or so repertoires, a later analysis counted around 80 million unique TCR beta chains, 8.5 million to 12 million of which were shared by at least two donors. Raw reads were error-corrected and collapsed into unique sequences by a nearest-neighbor algorithm in which closely related sequences were merged to remove PCR and sequencing errors. To assign V, D and J gene segments, CDR3 sequences were aligned to IMGT reference sequences. For a sequence to be retained, at least a six-nucleotide match to both a V gene segment and a J gene segment was required. A rearrangement counted as productive if the CDR3 had no stop codons and remained in frame with V and J, and every other rearrangement counted as non-productive. CDR3 was defined by IMGT convention, running from the second conserved V-encoded cysteine to the conserved J-encoded phenylalanine. The earlier analysis of 500 to 600 of the donors excluded sequences that lacked an unambiguous match to a single V gene segment. An earlier analysis of over 450 of the donors classified V segments as functional when productive rearrangements were above 56.7% and as segregating when the standard deviation between donors was above 5%. To diagnose cytomegalovirus status from the catalog of TCR beta chain sequences, a statistical classification framework was built. V and J gene assignment, in a later analysis, came from comparing TCR nucleotide sequences with IMGT/GENE-DB human TR gene sequences. Using the TCRdist pipeline, a later analysis assigned CDR3 sequences along with most-parsimonious VDJ recombination scenarios. In a later analysis, each TCR beta chain was defined by its CDR3 amino acid sequence together with its V-gene family, and reads lacking a unique V-gene family were excluded. A later analysis removed 450 to 600 highly shared, low-generation-probability nucleotide sequences to deal with suspected cross-contamination and a sequencing artifact. For each public chain, a later analysis derived a clonal expansion index from normalized ranks of inferred template counts within each repertoire. A later analysis computed generation probabilities with a VDJ recombination model fitted to out-of-frame rearrangements, and checked the results against IGoR. In a later analysis, hypergeometric tests were used to score TCR-TCR, TCR-HLA and TCR-CMV co-occurrence, with a repertoire-size bias correction applied to TCR pairs. To estimate false discovery rates, a later analysis permuted the HLA or CMV assignments 20 times. In a later analysis, co-occurring TCRs were grouped using DBSCAN, and TCRdist sequence similarity was added for clustering within HLA-allele-positive subsets. For co-occurrence clustering, repertoires with fewer than 30,000 or more than 120,000 public chains were excluded, along with five repertoires with anomalous nucleotide sharing. The table was pulled from immuneACCESS by TCRdb, which kept in-frame rearrangements only. Such tables lose some clones; where checked, under half of the loss comes from unresolved V genes, and the rest has no known cause. Clone size and V and J calls were adopted from that table, with D and trimming inferred from the DNA. The sample table lists 100,000 to 120,000 clones, approximately 79% of them with a count of one. About 6.8% of the sample is held by the ten biggest clonotypes.

A word on this clone: No cognate antigen has been identified for it. No much larger clone is present one base from it, and per-base qualities are unavailable.

Overall results and qualifications from the work: A cluster of highly shared sequence variants was judged likely to represent a technical artifact of the sequencing pipeline. A later genetic analysis reported fewer N-insertions in productive TCRs among donors in an Asian-associated ancestry cluster than the approximately 700-donor mean. The authors suggested that the approach could potentially be generalized to other disease states and immunological phenotypes. According to a later analysis, most CMV-associated TCR beta chains appeared to be HLA-restricted, and the HLA associations seemed to be driven largely by CMV exposure. This cohort had only TCR beta chains sequenced, and the lack of alpha or paired-chain data limited which features could be detected. In a later analysis, HLA-associated TCR beta chains showed more clonal expansion and lower generation probabilities than non-associated chains that were equally common. Because counts were too low, roughly 18 rarely observed V segments, including chromosome 9 orphons, were left out of the earlier analysis of some 600 of the donors. In a later analysis, TCR association rates were found to vary across HLA loci, with the most associated TCRs seen for DRB1 alleles and the fewest for HLA-C alleles. In a later analysis, several top co-occurrence clusters were reported to appear linked to parvovirus B19, influenza, CMV and Epstein-Barr virus. Assigning TCR associations to individual alleles was difficult when HLA alleles, especially DR and DQ, strongly co-occurred. A further reported finding was that TCR beta sequences accurately predicted the HLA-A and HLA-B alleles for most subjects in the first cohort. An association between a missense DCLRE1C variant and V-gene and J-gene trimming of TCR beta chains was found in a later genetic analysis and replicated in an independent cohort. In both the original and validation cohorts, the classifier was reported to diagnose cytomegalovirus status with high specificity and sensitivity. Presence/absence analyses assumed roughly uniform sequencing depth across donors, an assumption that may not hold. In vitro tests confirmed that three of the cytomegalovirus-associated TCR beta chains recognize cytomegalovirus antigens. The study gave a list of 150 to 200 TCR beta chains associated with cytomegalovirus. Specific HLA alleles were associated with over 15,000 TCR beta sequences at a false discovery rate of 0.05 in a later analysis. Some IMGT-functional V segments, including TRBV6-2 and TRBV6-3, could not be told apart with the 87-base-pair reads, so those segments were excluded. Most TCR sequences were observed very rarely across donors, whereas some public TCRs were present in many individuals. CMV serostatus was the only immune exposure information available for the cohort. Correlated functional status among segregating V segments might reflect linkage disequilibrium, but an unknown experimental factor could not be ruled out. Because some donors lacked HLA typing at each locus, the association tests relied only on the typed subset. An earlier analysis of approximately 570 of the donors showed that most TCR beta V segments appeared in productive rearrangements either about 87% or about 30% of the time, which broadly matched IMGT annotations.

The CDR3 runs 15 residues from the cysteine to the phenylalanine. CDR3 DNA is the only sequence kept; it has 45 bases, read in frame from the first base. Germline trimming amounts to 3 bases on V and 5 bases on J, with 9 as the count of junction bases outside the gene matches. From a lookup of the germline V gene, CDR1 and CDR2 are SGHNT and YENEEA. This receptor was taken from a man aged 25-40 years in good health and CMV-seropositive. The chain is made from TRBV11-3 and TRBJ2-7; TRBD2 matches 8 bases in the middle. Specimen: PBMCs. The CDR3 loop reads CASSFTGTSTNEQYF. The DNA sequence is as follows: TGTGCCAGCAGCTTTACCGGGACTAGTACGAACGAGCAGTACTTC.